The T cell receptor (beta chain) under discussion was sequenced for a study of cytomegalovirus exposure and HLA in healthy donors. Vbeta (60) and Jbeta (13) primers were used in the PCR. The repertoire was sequenced with immunoSEQ multiplex PCR; TCRdb's copy has only in-frame clones and lacks some. The sample has some 180,000 clones, around 80% seen once. Germline V lookup: CDR1 ENHRY, CDR2 SYGVKD. The J segment lost 4 bases and the V segment lost 4 bases, leaving 3 bases of the junction unmatched. The CDR3 is 13 amino acids. Overall study results and limits: Roughly uniform sequencing depth across donors was assumed, possibly incorrectly. Later on, a genetic analysis was performed. It linked a missense variant in DCLRE1C with V- and J-gene trimming of TCR beta.

Among the donors, all were healthy bone marrow donors. This clone was recorded once. Its specificity is not known. V is TRBV10-3 and J is TRBJ1-2, with 7 bases lining up with TRBD1. The clonotype was recovered from a woman aged 30 to 39 in good health and CMV-seropositive. Sequenced: PBMCs. This CDR3 is CAISGGDSYGYTF. Here the CDR3 DNA reads TGTGCCATCAGTGGTGGGGACAGCTATGGCTACACCTTC.